Presented here are 13 T cell receptor beta chains from one specimen sequenced in a study of type 1 regulatory T cells. These receptors have no identified antigens. TCRdb itself ran the reads through MiXCR, one entry per CDR3 protein. The data show tens of thousands of distinct CDR3 sequences, about two thirds seen once. The sample consisted of cultured T cells, either the whole culture or a sorted T cell fraction (not recorded which). The subset: Tr1-enriched cell product generated in vitro against host alloantigens. These receptors were obtained from a human donor in good health.

This chain links TRBV6-4 with TRBJ1-1; a weak D match, TRBD1 (5 bases). CDR1 and CDR2 from the germline V gene are MRHNA and SNTAGT. V was pared by 4 bases and J by 3 bases, with 15 bases between. The CDR3 is made up of 15 amino acids. CDR3 bases: TGTGCCAGCAGTGCCCAAGGAGGGGTGTACACTGAAGCTTTCTTT. This translates into CASSAQGGVYTEAFF.

The V gene is TRBV6-6, the J gene TRBJ2-3, with D possibly TRBD2 on 7 matching bases. The germline V and J ends were trimmed by 6 bases and 2 bases, with 21 bases remaining between them. The V gene's germline CDR1 is MNHNY and CDR2 SVGAGI (reference sequence). The CDR3 runs to 17 residues. The CDR3 sequence is CASSHRASGALTDTQYF. In DNA form, the CDR3 reads TGTGCCAGCAGCCACAGGGCCAGCGGGGCTCTCACAGATACGCAGTATTTT.

The rearrangement links TRBV18 to TRBJ2-5; 7 positions match TRBD1. The germline V gene encodes CDR1 KGHSH and CDR2 LQKENI. The CDR3 contains 15 residues. V was clipped by 6 bases and J by 2 bases; unmatched bases: 9. The CDR3 bases are TGTGCCAGCTCCCGGACCCCGGGACAGCAAGAGACCCAGTACTTC. It translates to CASSRTPGQQETQYF. Supplemented by reference TRBV18 and TRBJ2-5, the full variable domain reads NAGVMQNPRHLVRRRGQEARLRCSPMKGHSHVYWYRQLPEEGLKFMVYLQKENIIDESGMPKERFSAEFPKEGPSILRIQQVVRGDSAAYFCASSRTPGQQETQYFGPGTRLLVL.

V gene TRBV27 combines with J gene TRBJ2-7; a weak D match, TRBD2 (5 bases). Germline V gene lookup returns CDR1 MNHEY and CDR2 SMNVEV (reference sequence). V lost 11 bases and J lost 3, with 17 bases in between. This CDR3 has 13 amino acids. This CDR3 reads CAPGICRIYEQYF. For the CDR3, the DNA is TGTGCCCCCGGGATTTGCAGAATCTACGAGCAGTACTTC.

In its sample, this clonotype was seen once. This sequence joins TRBV11-1 and TRBJ2-2; D not certain. The V and J ends lost 5 bases and 1 base respectively, with 8 bases between them. CDR3 length: 14 amino acids. Germline V gene lookup returns CDR1 SGHAT and CDR2 FQDESV (reference sequence). CDR3 nucleotide sequence: TGTGCCAGCAGCCCGAGCCGGAACACCGGGGAGCTGTTTTTT. It translates to CASSPSRNTGELFF.

This chain uses TRBV12-3 or TRBV12-4 with TRBJ1-5; D might be TRBD1 (5 bases). This CDR3 comprises 15 residues. The V gene lost 0 bases and the J gene lost 2 bases, with 8 bases spanning the gap. The CDR3 DNA is TGTGCCAGCAGTTTAGCACTGGGGGGCAATCAGCCCCAGCATTTT. As protein: CASSLALGGNQPQHF.

CDR3 loop: CASSPAASGGVGEQFF. In nucleotides, the CDR3 is TGTGCCAGCAGTCCCGCCGCTAGCGGGGGAGTAGGTGAGCAGTTCTTC. J is TRBJ2-1 and V is TRBV7-2; 10 bases line up with TRBD2. This CDR3 comprises 16 residues. Trimming removed 6 bases from V and 9 bases from J; junction bases left unmatched: 14. Looked up from germline, CDR1 is SGHTA and CDR2 is FQGNSA.

This clonotype has only one observation. V is TRBV27 and J is TRBJ2-3, with D unresolved. CDR3 length equals 14 residues. Germline CDR1 reads MNHEY; CDR2 reads SMNVEV (reference sequence). Trimming stripped 3 bases from V and 0 bases from J, with 7 bases between. The CDR3 sequence is CASSFITSTDTQYF. The CDR3 nucleotides read TGTGCCAGCAGTTTCATTACTAGCACAGATACGCAGTATTTT.

The table lists this clonotype with a few counts. The chain recombines TRBV3-1 with TRBJ2-1; D may correspond to TRBD1 or TRBD2 (5 bases each). The CDR3 covers 15 residues. V was cut by 5 bases and J by 9 bases, with 20 bases left in between. Germline CDR1 is LGHDT and CDR2 is YNNKEL (reference sequence). The CDR3 DNA reads as TGTGCCAGCAGCAGCCTAGGGCGCCTAGGGACTGAGCAGTTCTTC. Translated: CASSSLGRLGTEQFF.

The chain combines TRBV2 with TRBJ2-2; perhaps TRBD1 as D (6 bases). V lost 4 bases and J lost 7, with 16 bases in between. The germline V gene has CDR1 SNHLY and CDR2 FYNNEI. This CDR3 is built from 15 residues. In nucleotides, the CDR3 is TGTGCCAGCAGTGTAGCAGGGGATTCCGGCGGGGAGCTGTTTTTT. Translated: CASSVAGDSGGELFF. The entire variable domain, with the rest obtained from reference TRBV2 and TRBJ2-2, is as follows: EPEVTQTPSHQVTQMGQEVILRCVPISNHLYFYWYRQILGQKVEFLVSFYNNEISEKSEIFDDQFSVERPDGSNFTLKIRSTKLEDSAMYFCASSVAGDSGGELFFGEGSRLTVL.

J is TRBJ2-3 and V is TRBV5-1; TRBD2 agrees at 11 bases. The ends lost 7 bases at V and 5 bases at J; junction bases unmatched: 9. The CDR3 runs to 15 residues. Germline values: CDR1 SGHRS, CDR2 YFSETQ. CDR3 region: CASATTSGGIDTQYF. The CDR3 bases are TGCGCCAGCGCGACCACTAGCGGGGGAATAGATACGCAGTATTTT.

The chain carries TRBV20-1 and TRBJ2-7; D ambiguous. Trimming took off 4 bases at V and 3 bases at J, with 10 bases between the two ends. Germline V gene data show CDR1 as DFQATT and CDR2 as SNEGSKA (reference sequence). CDR3 size: 12 residues. CDR3 loop: CSATPINYEQYF. CDR3 DNA sequence: TGCAGTGCTACACCAATTAACTACGAGCAGTACTTC.

This clonotype is categorized as medium-sized. The V call is TRBV20-1, the J call TRBJ1-1; tentative D call: TRBD1 (5 bases). Germline V CDR1 and CDR2: DFQATT, SNEGSKA (reference sequence). The CDR3 sequence is 17 residues long. V lost 0 bases and J lost 8, with 25 bases in between. The CDR3 spells CSARDSWQGLGRTEAFF. DNA of the CDR3: TGCAGTGCTAGAGATTCTTGGCAGGGATTGGGAAGGACCGAAGCTTTCTTT.